A selection of T cell receptor beta chains follows, all from one sample in a study of blood T cells in healthy people across ages. TCRdb reprocessed the 5' RACE reads via MiXCR and lists one record per CDR3 protein. There are 1.5 million to 2 million distinct CDR3 sequences in the sample; roughly 28% occur only once, and over 7% lies in the top ten. Sequenced: blood. Receptors originate from a woman aged 30 to 39 in good health. Each CDR3 is given with its conserved first and last residue.

v_gene	j_gene	CDR3aa
TRBV7-2	TRBJ2-1	CASSPGLAGTNEQFF
TRBV20-1	TRBJ2-5	CSARTSGGSQETQYF
TRBV6-5	TRBJ1-3	CASSYAGAGNTIYF
TRBV29-1	TRBJ2-1	CSVEDQLLAGGSNEQFF
TRBV29-1	TRBJ2-1	CGVTDGSSYNEQFF
TRBV2	TRBJ2-1	CANVRTSGRPGFFNEQFF
TRBV7-6	TRBJ2-5	CASSPQRRRETQYF
TRBV4-3	TRBJ2-3	CTSSQEFGGLSSTDTQYF
TRBV29-1	TRBJ2-1	CSVDFGPSGEQFF
TRBV7-9	TRBJ2-7	CAIPSRDASYEQYF
TRBV15	TRBJ1-3	CATSRDRTGPGNTIYF
TRBV18	TRBJ1-2	CASSPLGTGTGSKGYGYTF
TRBV29-1	TRBJ2-7	CSVERGKSYEQYF
TRBV10-2	TRBJ2-6	CASSAGAVTGANVLTF
TRBV15	TRBJ2-4	CATSRGEDLKVKQYF
TRBV9	TRBJ2-3	CASSGIGSSTDTQYF
TRBV29-1	TRBJ1-1	CSVEEGGNTEAFF
TRBV4-1	TRBJ1-2	CASSPDLGPKPYGYTF
TRBV4-1	TRBJ2-1	CASSQESATGLAAEQFF
TRBV14	TRBJ2-2	CASSQLPFGTGELFF
TRBV6-1	TRBJ2-2	CASSDRQGNTGELFF
TRBV12-3/TRBV12-4	TRBJ2-5	CASSWGLLGETQYF
TRBV29-1	TRBJ2-1	CSTDTDEQFF
TRBV29-1	TRBJ1-1	CSLRTGGNTEAFF
TRBV7-9	TRBJ2-5	CASSTGLGSETQYF
TRBV10-3	TRBJ2-3	CAISESGRDTQYF
TRBV7-3	TRBJ2-1	CASSDGTSGLDNEQFF
TRBV27	TRBJ1-5	CASSRGQGRDQPQHF
TRBV7-2	TRBJ2-3	CASRRTVPSTDTQYF
TRBV6-2/TRBV6-3	TRBJ2-5	CASSLLQGAIQETQYF
TRBV10-3	TRBJ2-3	CAIRPGTGGDTQYF
TRBV7-3	TRBJ1-1	CASRQGRNTEACF
TRBV19	TRBJ2-3	CASSTPWDYLTSTDTQYF
TRBV20-1	TRBJ2-3	CTRQGVDTQYF
TRBV2	TRBJ2-7	CASNPLPKLVGAYEQYF
TRBV29-1	TRBJ2-7	CSGNDAGSEQYF
TRBV4-2	TRBJ2-1	CASSQIPGLAGGPDEQFF
TRBV20-1	TRBJ2-1	CSALQGGTYNEQFF
TRBV20-1	TRBJ2-7	CSAELASGRSSYEQYF
TRBV3-1	TRBJ2-3	CASGRGPSSTDTQYF
TRBV2	TRBJ2-1	CASSDLAGYNEQFF
TRBV19	TRBJ2-3	CASTQEHGSRNTQYF
TRBV7-2	TRBJ2-5	CASSPRLARETQYF
TRBV12-3/TRBV12-4	TRBJ2-6	CASTFRGVSGANVLTF
TRBV12-3/TRBV12-4	TRBJ1-4	CASRHRDRVEKRFF
TRBV5-1	TRBJ2-7	CASSLTGTSFYEQYF
TRBV12-5	TRBJ1-1	CASVPDGGNTEAFF
TRBV29-1	TRBJ2-3	CSVETSVDAQYF
TRBV6-5	TRBJ2-1	CASSREGNTYNEQFF
TRBV27	TRBJ2-1	CASSLRIDRVFNNEQFF
TRBV25-1	TRBJ2-7	CASPRLVGGGYEQYF
TRBV20-1	TRBJ2-3	CSARDYGGGAVTQYF
TRBV29-1	TRBJ2-4	CSVRIAKNIQYF
TRBV21-1	TRBJ2-1	CASSFLRQGNEQFF
TRBV28	TRBJ1-2	CASRGGVRGYGYTF